What follows are 23 T cell receptor beta chains derived from one specimen sequenced in a study of T cells after yellow fever vaccination. TCRdb reanalysed the 5' RACE reads using MiXCR and keeps one entry per CDR3 protein. The sample consists of roughly 300,000 distinct CDR3 sequences, roughly 8.4% of them appearing once. The specimen comprised PBMCs, sampled about 49 days after the first yellow fever vaccination. The receptor set was obtained from a man aged 18 to 30 who received the YFV17D yellow fever vaccine.

V usage is TRBV5-1 and J usage is TRBJ1-2; unclear D gene. The CDR3 contains 15 residues. Germline CDR1 and CDR2: SGHRS and YFSETQ. The V end lost 0 bases, the J end lost 5 bases, and 14 bases lay between the germline ends. The CDR3 DNA follows: TGCGCCAGCAGCTTGGCCGAGGGCACCGAGTATGGCTACACCTTC. This translates into CASSLAEGTEYGYTF. The full variable domain, its missing parts supplied by reference TRBV5-1 and TRBJ1-2, is KAGVTQTPRYLIKTRGQQVTLSCSPISGHRSVSWYQQTPGQGLQFLFEYFSETQRNKGNFPGRFSGRQFSNSRSEMNVSTLELGDSALYLCASSLAEGTEYGYTFGSGTRLTVV.

The chain carries TRBV20-1 and TRBJ1-5; D perhaps matches TRBD1 (6 bases). CDR1 and CDR2 from the germline V gene are DFQATT and SNEGSKA (reference sequence). The V gene lost 0 bases and the J gene lost 4 bases, with 10 bases spanning the gap. This CDR3 has 14 residues. The CDR3 DNA follows: TGCAGTGCTAGAGAAAGTCAGGGGAATCAGCCCCAGCATTTT. It codes for CSARESQGNQPQHF.

This clonotype was seen a few times. V gene TRBV6-1 combines with J gene TRBJ2-3; TRBD2 matches at 8 bases. V was pared by 7 bases and J by 2 bases, with 11 bases of the junction left unmatched. Germline assignment: CDR1 MNHNS and CDR2 SASEGT. This CDR3 has 16 amino acids. In nucleotides, the CDR3 is TGTGCCAGCACCCCCGAGCGGGGGCGGGTCACAGATACGCAGTATTTT. Translating it yields CASTPERGRVTDTQYF.

This clonotype was seen a few times. The rearrangement joins TRBV12-3 or TRBV12-4 to TRBJ2-3; the D gene is possibly TRBD2 (6 bases). V shed 5 bases and J shed 6 bases, with 18 bases lying between them. The CDR3 consists of 15 residues. As DNA, the CDR3 is TGTGCCAGCAGTCCTGGGAGGAGCCCGGGGGATACGCAGTATTTT. Translation gives CASSPGRSPGDTQYF.

V is TRBV6-5 and J is TRBJ1-2, with D perhaps matching TRBD1 (5 bases). The CDR3 length is 14 residues. The germline gives CDR1 MNHEY, CDR2 SVGAGI. V was clipped by 1 base and J by 4 bases, with 10 bases between them. CDR3 nucleotides: TGTGCCAGCAGTTACTGGGACTCTCCCTATGGCTACACCTTC. Translated: CASSYWDSPYGYTF.

V usage is TRBV6-5 and J usage is TRBJ2-3; D perhaps matches TRBD2 (6 bases). CDR1 MNHEY and CDR2 SVGAGI come from the germline V gene. Trimming cost V 4 bases and J 2 bases, with 10 bases left between them. This CDR3 comprises 14 residues. CDR3 nucleotide sequence: TGTGCCAGCAGTTCCCGGGACTTCACAGATACGCAGTATTTT. This codes for CASSSRDFTDTQYF.

This sequence joins TRBV7-9 and TRBJ1-5; 7 bases are a match to TRBD1. CDR3 length equals 15 residues. Germline-derived CDR1 and CDR2 are SEHNR and FQNEAQ (reference sequence). V lost 1 base, J lost 3 bases, and 3 bases stayed unmatched. CDR3 DNA sequence: TGTGCCAGCAGCTTAGGCACAGGGGCCAATCAGCCCCAGCATTTT. It codes for CASSLGTGANQPQHF.

The chain recombines TRBV5-1 with TRBJ2-2; perhaps TRBD1 as D (5 bases). Between the trimmed V and J ends, which lost 1 base and 6 bases, there was a span of 10 bases. CDR3 size: 14 residues. The germline gives CDR1 SGHRS, CDR2 YFSETQ. The DNA of the CDR3 is TGCGCCAGCAGCTTGCCTCAGGGTGCCGGGGAGCTGTTTTTT. This codes for CASSLPQGAGELFF.

This clonotype was counted between two and nine times. The V and J genes are TRBV28 and TRBJ1-4; D gene uncertain. Germline V gene data show CDR1 as MDHEN and CDR2 as SYDVKM. The V and J ends lost 6 bases and 11 bases respectively, with 16 bases between them. This CDR3 spans 13 amino acids. CDR3 nucleotides: TGTGCCAGCAGCCCGGCCCGAGCCCTTAAACTGTTTTTT. Protein sequence: CASSPARALKLFF.

V gene TRBV7-2 combines with J gene TRBJ2-3; tentative D call: TRBD2 (6 bases). This CDR3 is built from 15 residues. Trimming pared 5 bases from V and 0 bases from J, leaving 12 bases between. Germline V gene lookup returns CDR1 SGHTA and CDR2 FQGNSA. The CDR3 loop is CASSLRTTSTDTQYF. The CDR3, as DNA: TGTGCCAGCAGCCTTAGGACTACTAGCACAGATACGCAGTATTTT.

The chain uses TRBV27 and TRBJ1-6; D might be TRBD1 (5 bases). Germline lookup yields CDR1 MNHEY and CDR2 SMNVEV (reference sequence). V shed 9 bases and J shed 10 bases, with 13 bases lying between them. The CDR3 is 12 residues long. The CDR3 protein is CASRGSLSPLHF. The CDR3 coding sequence is TGTGCCAGTAGGGGAAGTCTGTCACCCCTCCACTTT.

Ten or more counts support this clonotype. The V gene is TRBV23-1, the J gene TRBJ2-1; the match to TRBD2 covers 7 bases. TRBV23-1 is assigned to the ORF class and has an uncertain function. V lost 3 bases and J lost 8; bases outside the gene matches: 1. The CDR3 covers 12 residues. CDR3 nucleotides: TGCGCCAGCAGTCATCGGGGGGATGAGCAGTTCTTC. Its translation is CASSHRGDEQFF.

Written as DNA, the CDR3 is TGTGCCATCACCAAGACCGGGGAGCTGTTTTTT. Protein sequence: CAITKTGELFF. The chain couples TRBV10-3 to TRBJ2-2; no definite D call. The CDR3 has 11 amino acids. Trimming stripped 7 bases from V and 5 bases from J, with 5 bases between. Germline V gene lookup returns CDR1 ENHRY and CDR2 SYGVKD.

The chain joins TRBV11-2 to TRBJ2-3, with 8 bases matching TRBD1. Germline lookup yields CDR1 SGHAT and CDR2 FQNNGV. CDR3 size: 15 residues. The trim removed 4 bases at V and 1 base at J, leaving 4 bases unmatched. In DNA, the CDR3 is TGTGCCAGCAGCTCCTCAGGGGGCCGCACAGATACGCAGTATTTT. Protein product: CASSSSGGRTDTQYF.

The CDR3 region has the DNA TGCAGTGCCAGGACAGGGAATGGCTACACCTTC. It codes for CSARTGNGYTF. The rearrangement joins TRBV20-1 to TRBJ1-2; 8 bases match TRBD1. The V gene end was trimmed by 6 bases and the J gene end by 6 bases; junction bases not matched to a gene: 3. CDR1 is DFQATT, CDR2 SNEGSKA, per germline (reference sequence). The CDR3 spans 11 residues.

The chain employs TRBV10-3 and TRBJ2-5, with D possibly matching TRBD1 (6 bases). V lost 6 bases and J 2 bases, leaving 13 bases between the germline ends. Germline loops: CDR1 ENHRY, CDR2 SYGVKD. The CDR3 sequence is 14 residues long. CDR3 sequence reads: CAISMGALQETQYF. The CDR3 nucleotides read TGTGCCATCAGCATGGGGGCCCTACAAGAGACCCAGTACTTC.

V is TRBV20-1 and J is TRBJ1-3; no reliable D call. The CDR3 runs 13 residues. Trimming removed 0 bases from V and 3 bases from J, with 6 bases in between. Germline CDR1 DFQATT, CDR2 SNEGSKA (reference sequence). The CDR3 DNA is TGCAGTGCTAGAGATTCCCGTGGAAACACCATATATTTT. It codes for CSARDSRGNTIYF.

This clonotype was picked up many times. This chain uses TRBV7-2 with TRBJ1-5, with D uncertain. Trimming pared 5 bases from V and 5 bases from J, leaving 13 bases between. Germline V gene sequence: CDR1 SGHTA, CDR2 FQGNSA. This CDR3 has 14 residues. The CDR3 loop reads CASSLGSLHQPQHF. The DNA for the CDR3 is TGTGCCAGCAGCCTAGGGAGTTTACATCAGCCCCAGCATTTT.

This clonotype was detected only a few times. The chain has TRBV20-1 and TRBJ1-4; 11 nucleotides match TRBD1. V trimming: 6 bases; J trimming: 10 bases; junction bases outside the gene matches: 7. The V gene's germline CDR1 is DFQATT and CDR2 SNEGSKA (reference sequence). The CDR3 runs to 13 residues. The CDR3 protein is CSAASGTGGKLFF. CDR3 in DNA: TGCAGTGCAGCGTCCGGGACAGGGGGAAAACTGTTTTTT.

This clonotype has ten or more counts. The V gene is TRBV6-1, the J gene TRBJ2-4; D gene unclear. The CDR3 runs to 14 residues. V was trimmed by 6 bases and J by 8 bases, leaving 17 bases between them. Germline V gives CDR1 MNHNS, CDR2 SASEGT. In nucleotides, the CDR3 is TGTGCCAGCAGAGCACAACTCTCGTACGACATTCAGTACTTC. Encoded protein: CASRAQLSYDIQYF.

This clonotype was seen only a few times. The chain uses TRBV5-1 and TRBJ2-2; 9 bases are a match to TRBD2. CDR3 length: 16 residues. J lost 1 base, V lost 3 bases, and 4 bases had no gene match. Germline CDR1 and CDR2: SGHRS and YFSETQ. The CDR3 here is CASSSLAGRNTGELFF. CDR3 DNA: TGCGCCAGCAGCTCCCTAGCGGGGAGGAACACCGGGGAGCTGTTTTTT.

This clonotype was detected only a few times. The rearrangement joins TRBV20-1 to TRBJ2-1; D is perhaps TRBD1 (6 bases). Germline V CDR1 and CDR2: DFQATT, SNEGSKA (reference sequence). This CDR3 is built from 21 residues. Trimming pared 5 bases from V and 2 bases from J, leaving 34 bases between. In nucleotides, the CDR3 is TGCAGTGCTTTCGAAGACAATGCAGGGGTTTTCGCTCATTTTACCTACAATGAGCAGTTCTTC. Amino acid sequence: CSAFEDNAGVFAHFTYNEQFF.

The table lists this clonotype with a few counts. The chain is built from TRBV19 and TRBJ2-2; D uncertain. Germline CDR1 LNHDA, CDR2 SQIVND (reference sequence). This CDR3 contains 13 residues. V lost 2 bases and J 4 bases, leaving 5 bases between the germline ends. The CDR3 region has the DNA TGTGCCAGTAGTATACTTGCCACCGGGGAGCTGTTTTTT. It encodes CASSILATGELFF.